Given below is one TCR beta chain in context. The isolated RNA, all of it, was reverse transcribed, so expressed TCRB transcripts were what got sequenced. TCRdb's copy holds only in-frame clones and misses some; the assay was immunoSEQ multiplex PCR. The sample shows about 320,000 clones, 14% of them seen only once. The entry originates in a study of beta chain features in type 1 diabetes. At the level of the study: There was similarity between patients and healthy donors in age, gender and cell yields.

Germline V CDR1 and CDR2: MNHEY, SVGAGI. This CDR3 has 16 residues. V was cut by 3 bases and J by 3 bases, with 18 bases left in between. The sequenced sample was central memory CD4+ T cells from blood. The TCR comes from a man aged 25-45 years in good health. The V and J genes are TRBV6-5 and TRBJ2-7; D unresolved. The CDR3 DNA reads as TGTGCCAGCAGTTATGGAGCAAAGGTCTGCCGCTACGAGCAGTACTTC. Its protein product is CASSYGAKVCRYEQYF.